These 24 T cell receptor beta chains share one sample of origin, sequenced in a study of cytomegalovirus exposure and HLA in healthy donors. PCR amplification relied on 60 Vbeta primers (plus 13 Jbeta primers). Assay: immunoSEQ multiplex PCR; the TCRdb copy retains only in-frame clones and omits some. The data contain roughly 100,000 clones, 65% of them singletons. Sequenced material: PBMCs. The source is a young man in good health and CMV-seropositive.

This clone was counted a few times. This chain connects TRBV14 to TRBJ2-5; D perhaps matches TRBD2 (6 bases). Deletions cut 6 bases from V and 6 bases from J, with 17 bases between. Germline CDR1 and CDR2: SGHDN and FVKESK. CDR3 size: 14 residues. CDR3 nucleotides: TGTGCCAGCAGACTAGCTATGGGGCAAAAGACCCAGTACTTC. It specifies CASRLAMGQKTQYF.

CDR3 sequence (DNA): TGTGCCAGCAGCTTGGGCCCCAACAAGAACACCGGGGAGCTGTTTTTT. Translation: CASSLGPNKNTGELFF. This sequence joins TRBV5-5 and TRBJ2-2; D gene ambiguous. The germline gives CDR1 SGHKS, CDR2 YYEKEE (reference sequence). Trimming took 0 bases from V and 1 from J, leaving 10 bases between them. This CDR3 region has 16 residues.

A single count supports this clone. The chain employs TRBV6-5 and TRBJ1-2; 8 positions match TRBD1. J gave up 6 bases and V 0 bases, and 3 bases lay outside the gene matches. The CDR3 covers 14 residues. Germline V gene lookup returns CDR1 MNHEY and CDR2 SVGAGI. The CDR3 is CASSYSDRADGYTF. Here the CDR3 DNA reads TGTGCCAGCAGTTACTCGGACAGGGCCGATGGCTACACCTTC.

This clone appeared a few times. The chain links TRBV5-4 to TRBJ2-2, with D perhaps matching TRBD2 (5 bases). CDR1 is SGHNT and CDR2 is YYREEE in the germline V gene (reference sequence). CDR3 length equals 14 residues. The V end lost 2 bases, the J end lost 0 bases, and 5 bases lay between the germline ends. As DNA, the CDR3 is TGTGCCAGCAGCTTACTAGCGAACACCGGGGAGCTGTTTTTT. This translates into CASSLLANTGELFF.

The CDR3: CASRAGGGLSGELFF. CDR3 sequence (DNA): TGCGCCAGCAGGGCTGGCGGGGGCTTATCCGGGGAGCTGTTTTTT. V usage is TRBV5-1 and J usage is TRBJ2-2; D is perhaps TRBD2 (7 bases). This CDR3 has 15 residues. From germline, CDR1 is SGHRS and CDR2 YFSETQ. The V end was cut by 5 bases, the J end by 6 bases, with 17 bases between.

On this clone itself: At one end, the junction sequence differs from germline, possibly due to a read error. The gene calls are TRBV7-7 and TRBJ2-5; D tentatively reads TRBD1 or TRBD2 (6 bases each). From germline, CDR1 is SSHAT and CDR2 FNYEAQ (reference sequence). The CDR3 spans 16 residues. CDR3 loop: CASSLGGQGIQETQYF. DNA for the CDR3: TGTGCTAGCAGCTTAGGGGGGCAGGGGATCCAAGAGACCCAGTACTTC.

The rearrangement joins TRBV19 to TRBJ2-1; D possibly corresponds to TRBD2 (6 bases). CDR3 length: 14 residues. Trimming pared 3 bases from V and 8 bases from J, leaving 14 bases between. Germline V gene lookup returns CDR1 LNHDA and CDR2 SQIVND (reference sequence). CDR3 in amino acids: CASSMAGPRDEQFF. The CDR3 nucleotides read TGTGCCAGTAGTATGGCGGGGCCGAGGGATGAGCAGTTCTTC.

Only one count was recorded for this clone. Other DNA sequences in the sample encode the same CDR3. J is TRBJ1-1 and V is TRBV27, with 10 bases aligning to TRBD1. V shed 3 bases, J shed 9 bases, and the junction held 1 base outside the gene matches. Germline V gives CDR1 MNHEY, CDR2 SMNVEV (reference sequence). The CDR3 sequence is 12 residues long. The CDR3 sequence is CASSLGQGQAFF. The CDR3 DNA reads as TGTGCCAGCAGTTTGGGACAGGGGCAAGCTTTCTTT.

This clone was seen more than once but under ten times. The DNA of the CDR3 is TGTGCCAGCAGCCCCGACAGGAACTCTGGAAACACCATATATTTT. This translates into CASSPDRNSGNTIYF. The genes are TRBV7-2 and TRBJ1-3; tentatively, D is TRBD1 (6 bases). This CDR3 region has 15 residues. CDR1 is SGHTA and CDR2 is FQGNSA in the germline V gene. Trimming took off 5 bases at V and 0 bases at J, with 11 bases between the two ends.

The gene calls are TRBV7-2 and TRBJ2-5, with D perhaps TRBD2 (7 bases). V was shortened by 0 bases and J by 5 bases, with 13 bases between the two germline ends. The germline gives CDR1 SGHTA, CDR2 FQGNSA. The CDR3 length is 15 residues. The DNA of the CDR3 is TGTGCCAGCAGCTTAGCGGGGGGGCTATGGGAGACCCAGTACTTC. Amino acid sequence: CASSLAGGLWETQYF.

The rearrangement uses TRBV5-1 and TRBJ2-7; TRBD1 matches at 7 bases. There are 12 residues in the CDR3. In germline, CDR1 is SGHRS, CDR2 YFSETQ. V was pared by 3 bases and J by 3 bases, with 0 bases of the junction left unmatched. The CDR3 loop reads CASSWTGYEQYF. CDR3 DNA sequence: TGCGCCAGCAGCTGGACAGGCTACGAGCAGTACTTC.

J is TRBJ1-2 and V is TRBV19; maybe TRBD1 (5 bases). Trimming removed 9 bases at V and 4 bases at J, with 18 bases between. CDR1 and CDR2 (germline): LNHDA, SQIVND (reference sequence). This CDR3 has 14 amino acids. CDR3 coding DNA: TGTGCCAGCTTTGGGGAGGGGCCCCCCTATGGCTACACCTTC. Amino acid sequence: CASFGEGPPYGYTF. The full variable domain, in which reference TRBV19 and TRBJ1-2 provide the parts outside the CDR3, is DGGITQSPKYLFRKEGQNVTLSCEQNLNHDAMYWYRQDPGQGLRLIYYSQIVNDFQKGDIAEGYSVSREKKESFPLTVTSAQKNPTAFYLCASFGEGPPYGYTFGSGTRLTVV.

This clone showed up just a few times. The chain joins TRBV7-9 to TRBJ2-5, with 7 positions matching TRBD1. J was trimmed by 4 bases and V by 5 bases; bases with no gene match: 4. The germline V gene encodes CDR1 SEHNR and CDR2 FQNEAQ (reference sequence). The CDR3 runs to 13 residues. The CDR3 DNA sequence: TGTGCCAGCAGCGACAGGGTCTTAGAGACCCAGTACTTC. Protein sequence: CASSDRVLETQYF. Using reference TRBV7-9 and TRBJ2-5 for the parts outside the CDR3, the full variable domain is DTGVSQNPRHKITKRGQNVTFRCDPISEHNRLYWYRQTLGQGPEFLTYFQNEAQLEKSRLLSDRFSAERPKGSFSTLEIQRTEQGDSAMYLCASSDRVLETQYFGPGTRLLVL.

This chain joins TRBV11-3 and TRBJ2-1; D is possibly TRBD2 (5 bases). Germline V lookup: CDR1 SGHNT, CDR2 YENEEA. V lost 1 base and J lost 9, with 7 bases in between. The CDR3 has 12 amino acids. CDR3 amino acids: CASSLVGGEQFF. The CDR3 nucleotides are TGTGCCAGCAGCTTAGTCGGAGGTGAGCAGTTCTTC.

The rearrangement joins TRBV11-2 to TRBJ2-3, with D uncertain. CDR1 and CDR2 from the germline V gene are SGHAT and FQNNGV. The CDR3 is 13 residues long. V shed 7 bases and J shed 0 bases, with 8 bases lying between them. CDR3 DNA: TGTGCCAGCACCCCTAGGAGCACAGATACGCAGTATTTT. Protein product: CASTPRSTDTQYF. The full variable domain, completed using reference TRBV11-2 and TRBJ2-3, is EAGVAQSPRYKIIEKRQSVAFWCNPISGHATLYWYQQILGQGPKLLIQFQNNGVVDDSQLPKDRFSAERLKGVDSTLKIQPAKLEDSAVYLCASTPRSTDTQYFGPGTRLTVL.

This chain links TRBV29-1 with TRBJ1-1; perhaps TRBD1 as D (5 bases). Per the germline V gene, CDR1 is SQVTM and CDR2 is ANQGSEA. The CDR3 is 15 residues long. The germline V and J ends were trimmed by 0 bases and 1 base, with 12 bases remaining between them. The CDR3 loop reads CSVEEGHPGNTEAFF. The CDR3 coding sequence is TGCAGCGTTGAAGAAGGACACCCCGGGAACACTGAAGCTTTCTTT.

The rearrangement uses TRBV5-1 and TRBJ2-5, with a tentative D call TRBD1 (5 bases). CDR3 length equals 13 residues. The ends were cut back, 1 base at V and 5 bases at J, with 9 bases in the middle. The germline V gene encodes CDR1 SGHRS and CDR2 YFSETQ. This CDR3 is CASSLRGLETQYF. CDR3 sequence (DNA): TGCGCCAGCAGCTTGAGGGGTTTGGAGACCCAGTACTTC.

The CDR3 DNA is TGTGCCAGCAGCTTACGGGTTGCAGCTGCGGCAGATACGCAGTATTTT. This translates into CASSLRVAAAADTQYF. V and J are TRBV7-6 and TRBJ2-3; no definite D call. The CDR3 extends over 16 amino acids. Germline CDR1 SGHVS, CDR2 FNYEAQ. V was trimmed by 2 bases and J by 4 bases, leaving 16 bases between them.

The sample holds a few counts of this clone. The chain couples TRBV9 to TRBJ1-2; TRBD1 matches 11 bases. Trimming took 3 bases from V and 5 from J; bases not matched to a gene: 6. Germline CDR1 is SGDLS and CDR2 is YYNGEE. The CDR3 length is 15 residues. This CDR3 reads CASSEGQGVGYGYTF. The CDR3 region has the DNA TGTGCCAGCAGCGAGGGACAGGGGGTAGGGTATGGCTACACCTTC.

This clone turned up a few times. The rearrangement links TRBV10-3 to TRBJ2-5; the match to TRBD1 covers 10 bases. This CDR3 region has 16 residues. V trimming: 2 bases; J trimming: 1 base; junction bases outside the gene matches: 4. Germline values: CDR1 ENHRY, CDR2 SYGVKD. CDR3 DNA sequence: TGTGCCATCAGTGAGAGGGGACAGGGGAGCCAAGAGACCCAGTACTTC. Amino acid sequence: CAISERGQGSQETQYF.

This clone was counted a few times. This chain links TRBV9 with TRBJ1-2, with D possibly being TRBD1 (5 bases). The V end was cut by 4 bases, the J end by 4 bases, with 17 bases between. CDR3 length: 15 residues. Germline assignment: CDR1 SGDLS and CDR2 YYNGEE. The CDR3 nucleotides read TGTGCCAGCAGCCCCCATAATCCGGGACTCTATGGCTACACCTTC. This translates into CASSPHNPGLYGYTF.

This clone was detected only once. This rearrangement joins TRBV13 to TRBJ2-3, with D maybe TRBD1 (5 bases). CDR1 PRHDT and CDR2 FYEKMQ come from the germline V gene (reference sequence). This CDR3 region has 14 residues. V was shortened by 6 bases and J by 0 bases, with 10 bases between the two germline ends. The chain's CDR3 is CASSSRQSTDTQYF. The CDR3 DNA is TGTGCCAGCAGTTCGCGACAGAGCACAGATACGCAGTATTTT.

The rearrangement joins TRBV18 to TRBJ1-1; D remains ambiguous. Trimming removed 5 bases from V and 6 bases from J, with 13 bases in between. The germline CDR1 and CDR2 sequences are KGHSH and LQKENI. The CDR3 loop spans 13 amino acids. The CDR3: CASSTTQEAEAFF. CDR3 coding DNA: TGTGCCAGCTCAACGACTCAAGAAGCTGAAGCTTTCTTT.

This sequence joins TRBV9 and TRBJ2-2; tentatively, D is TRBD2 (7 bases). CDR1 and CDR2 (germline): SGDLS, YYNGEE. This CDR3 contains 14 residues. V shed 4 bases and J shed 6 bases, with 13 bases lying between them. CDR3: CASSTGGGAGELFF. As DNA, the CDR3 is TGTGCCAGCAGCACGGGGGGCGGGGCCGGGGAGCTGTTTTTT.